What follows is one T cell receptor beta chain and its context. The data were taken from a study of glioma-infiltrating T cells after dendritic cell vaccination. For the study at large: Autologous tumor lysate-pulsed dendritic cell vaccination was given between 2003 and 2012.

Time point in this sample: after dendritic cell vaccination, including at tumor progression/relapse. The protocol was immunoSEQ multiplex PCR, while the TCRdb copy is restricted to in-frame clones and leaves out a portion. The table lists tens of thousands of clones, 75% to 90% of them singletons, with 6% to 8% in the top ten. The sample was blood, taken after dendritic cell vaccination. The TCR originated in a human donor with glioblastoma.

CDR3 residues: CATSRDTSGGPLSRDTQYF. In nucleotides, the CDR3 is TGTGCCACCAGCAGAGATACTAGCGGGGGACCCTTGAGCCGGGATACGCAGTATTTT. The V and J genes are TRBV15 and TRBJ2-3; 11 positions match TRBD2. Germline assignment: CDR1 LNHNV and CDR2 YYDKDF (reference sequence). The V gene end was trimmed by 0 bases and the J gene end by 6 bases; junction bases not matched to a gene: 14. This CDR3 is built from 19 residues.